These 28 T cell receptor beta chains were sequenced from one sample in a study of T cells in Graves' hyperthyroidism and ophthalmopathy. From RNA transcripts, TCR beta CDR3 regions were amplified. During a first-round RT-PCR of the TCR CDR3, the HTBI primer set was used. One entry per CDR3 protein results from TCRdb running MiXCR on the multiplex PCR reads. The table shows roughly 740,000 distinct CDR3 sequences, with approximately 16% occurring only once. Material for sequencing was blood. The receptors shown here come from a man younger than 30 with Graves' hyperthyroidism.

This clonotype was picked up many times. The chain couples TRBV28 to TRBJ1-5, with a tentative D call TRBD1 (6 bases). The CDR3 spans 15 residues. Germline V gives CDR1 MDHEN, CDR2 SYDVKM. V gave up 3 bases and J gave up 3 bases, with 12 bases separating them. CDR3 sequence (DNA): TGTGCCAGCAGTTTGTTAGGGGACATCAATCAGCCCCAGCATTTT. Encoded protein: CASSLLGDINQPQHF.

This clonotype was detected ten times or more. CDR3 protein: CSASAGVEETQYF. CDR3 nucleotides: TGCAGTGCTAGTGCAGGGGTGGAGGAGACCCAGTACTTC. The chain is built from TRBV20-1 and TRBJ2-5, with D maybe TRBD1 (6 bases). Germline V lookup: CDR1 DFQATT, CDR2 SNEGSKA (reference sequence). CDR3 size: 13 residues. The V gene lost 3 bases and the J gene lost 5 bases, with 13 bases spanning the gap.

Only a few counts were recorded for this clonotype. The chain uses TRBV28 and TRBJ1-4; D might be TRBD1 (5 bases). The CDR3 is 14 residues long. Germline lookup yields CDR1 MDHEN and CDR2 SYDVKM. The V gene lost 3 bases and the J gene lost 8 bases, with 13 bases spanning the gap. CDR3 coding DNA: TGTGCCAGCAGTTTGAGGGGAGGAGACGAAAAACTGTTTTTT. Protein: CASSLRGGDEKLFF.

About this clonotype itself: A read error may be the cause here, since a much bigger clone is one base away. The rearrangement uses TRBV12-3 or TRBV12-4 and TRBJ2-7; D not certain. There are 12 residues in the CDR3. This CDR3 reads CASGLGWDEQYF. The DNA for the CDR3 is TGTGCCAGCGGTTTAGGATGGGACGAGCAGTACTTC.

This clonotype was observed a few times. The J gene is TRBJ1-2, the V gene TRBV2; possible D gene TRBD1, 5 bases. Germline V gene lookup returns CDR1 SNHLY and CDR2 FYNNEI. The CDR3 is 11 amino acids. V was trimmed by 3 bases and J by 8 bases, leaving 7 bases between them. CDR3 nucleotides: TGTGCCAGCAGTGATCAGGGCGGCTACACCTTC. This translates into CASSDQGGYTF.

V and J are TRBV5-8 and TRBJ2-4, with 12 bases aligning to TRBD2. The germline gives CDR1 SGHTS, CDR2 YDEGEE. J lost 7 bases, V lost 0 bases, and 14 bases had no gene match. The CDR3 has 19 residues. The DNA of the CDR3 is TGTGCCAGCAGCTTGGGCATTCAGACTAGCGGGAGTTACCATAACATTCAGTACTTC. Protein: CASSLGIQTSGSYHNIQYF.

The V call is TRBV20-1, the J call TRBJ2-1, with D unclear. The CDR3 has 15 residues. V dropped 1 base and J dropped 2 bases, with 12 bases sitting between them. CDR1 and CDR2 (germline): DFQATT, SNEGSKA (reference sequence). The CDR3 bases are TGCAGTGCTAGAGCCCTCGGACGGCCCTACAATGAGCAGTTCTTC. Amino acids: CSARALGRPYNEQFF.

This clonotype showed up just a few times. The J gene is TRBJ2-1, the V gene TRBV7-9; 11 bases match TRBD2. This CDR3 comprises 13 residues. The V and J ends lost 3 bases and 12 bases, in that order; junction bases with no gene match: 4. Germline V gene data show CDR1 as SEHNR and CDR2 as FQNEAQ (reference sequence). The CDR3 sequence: CASSFILAGGQFF. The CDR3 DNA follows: TGTGCCAGCAGCTTTATCCTAGCGGGAGGGCAGTTCTTC.

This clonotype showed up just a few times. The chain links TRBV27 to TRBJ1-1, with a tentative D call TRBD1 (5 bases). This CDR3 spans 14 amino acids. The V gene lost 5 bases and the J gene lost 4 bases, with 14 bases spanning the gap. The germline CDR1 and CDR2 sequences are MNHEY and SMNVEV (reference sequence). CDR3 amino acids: CASSPGNAGTEAFF. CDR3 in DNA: TGTGCCAGCAGTCCAGGGAACGCCGGCACTGAAGCTTTCTTT.

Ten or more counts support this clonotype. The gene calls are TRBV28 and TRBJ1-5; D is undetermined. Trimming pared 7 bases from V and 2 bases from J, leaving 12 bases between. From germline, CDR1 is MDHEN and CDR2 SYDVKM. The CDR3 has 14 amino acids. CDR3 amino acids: CASKAADGNQPQHF. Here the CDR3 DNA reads TGTGCCAGCAAGGCGGCAGATGGCAATCAGCCCCAGCATTTT.

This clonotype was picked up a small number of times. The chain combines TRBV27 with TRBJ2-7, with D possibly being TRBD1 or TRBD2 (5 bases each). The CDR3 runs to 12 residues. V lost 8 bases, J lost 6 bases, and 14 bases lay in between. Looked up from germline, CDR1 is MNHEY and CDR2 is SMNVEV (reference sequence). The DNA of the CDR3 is TGTGCCAGCGAGGGGTCTACGGGCGAGCAGTACTTC. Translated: CASEGSTGEQYF.

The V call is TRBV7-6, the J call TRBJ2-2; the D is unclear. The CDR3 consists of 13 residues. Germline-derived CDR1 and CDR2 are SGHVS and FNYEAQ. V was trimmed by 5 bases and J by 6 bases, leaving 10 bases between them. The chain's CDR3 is CASSTSGPGELFF. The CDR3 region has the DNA TGTGCCAGCAGCACGAGTGGGCCCGGGGAGCTGTTTTTT.

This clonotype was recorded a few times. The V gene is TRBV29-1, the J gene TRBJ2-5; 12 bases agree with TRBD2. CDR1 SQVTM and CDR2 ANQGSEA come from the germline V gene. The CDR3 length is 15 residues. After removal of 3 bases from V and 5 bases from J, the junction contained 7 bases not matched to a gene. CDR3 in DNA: TGCAGCGTTGATTCTAGCGGGAGGGCGTGGGAGACCCAGTACTTC. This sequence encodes CSVDSSGRAWETQYF.

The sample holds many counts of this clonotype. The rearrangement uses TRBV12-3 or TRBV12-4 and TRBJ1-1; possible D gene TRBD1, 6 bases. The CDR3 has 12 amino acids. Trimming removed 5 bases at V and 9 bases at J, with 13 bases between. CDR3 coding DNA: TGTGCCAGCAGTCAAGGGACACTCAAAGCTTTCTTT. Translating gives CASSQGTLKAFF.

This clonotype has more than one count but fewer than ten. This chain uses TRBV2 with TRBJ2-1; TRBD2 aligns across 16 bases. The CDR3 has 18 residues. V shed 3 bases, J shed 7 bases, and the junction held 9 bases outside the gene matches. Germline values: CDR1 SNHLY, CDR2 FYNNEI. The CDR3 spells CASSEGGTSGRAMNEQFF. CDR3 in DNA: TGTGCCAGCAGTGAGGGTGGGACTAGCGGGAGGGCCATGAATGAGCAGTTCTTC. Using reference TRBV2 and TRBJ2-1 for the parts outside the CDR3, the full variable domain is EPEVTQTPSHQVTQMGQEVILRCVPISNHLYFYWYRQILGQKVEFLVSFYNNEISEKSEIFDDQFSVERPDGSNFTLKIRSTKLEDSAMYFCASSEGGTSGRAMNEQFFGPGTRLTVL.

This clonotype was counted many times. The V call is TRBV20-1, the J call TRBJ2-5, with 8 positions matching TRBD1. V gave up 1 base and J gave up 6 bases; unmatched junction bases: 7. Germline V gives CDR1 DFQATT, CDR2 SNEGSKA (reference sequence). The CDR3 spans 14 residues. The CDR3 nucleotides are TGCAGTGCTAGAGGGGGACAGGACGGACAGACCCAGTACTTC. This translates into CSARGGQDGQTQYF.

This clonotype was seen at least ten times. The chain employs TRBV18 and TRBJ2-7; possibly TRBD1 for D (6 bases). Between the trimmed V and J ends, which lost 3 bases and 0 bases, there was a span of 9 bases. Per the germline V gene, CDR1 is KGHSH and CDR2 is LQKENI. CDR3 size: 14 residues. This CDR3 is CASSPDRSSYEQYF. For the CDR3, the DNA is TGTGCCAGCTCACCCGACAGGAGCTCCTACGAGCAGTACTTC. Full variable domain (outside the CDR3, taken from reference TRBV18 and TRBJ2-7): NAGVMQNPRHLVRRRGQEARLRCSPMKGHSHVYWYRQLPEEGLKFMVYLQKENIIDESGMPKERFSAEFPKEGPSILRIQQVVRGDSAAYFCASSPDRSSYEQYFGPGTRLTVT.

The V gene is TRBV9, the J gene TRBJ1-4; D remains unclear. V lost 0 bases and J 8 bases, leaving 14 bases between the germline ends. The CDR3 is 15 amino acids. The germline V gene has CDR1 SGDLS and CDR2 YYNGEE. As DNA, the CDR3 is TGTGCCAGCAGCGTAGGAGTTGGGGTTCGGGAAAAACTGTTTTTT. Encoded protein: CASSVGVGVREKLFF. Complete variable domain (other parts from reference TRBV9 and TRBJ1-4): DSGVTQTPKHLITATGQRVTLRCSPRSGDLSVYWYQQSLDQGLQFLIQYYNGEERAKGNILERFSAQQFPDLHSELNLSSLELGDSALYFCASSVGVGVREKLFFGSGTQLSVL.

The CDR3 DNA reads as TGTGCCAGCTCACCCACAGGGGGGAACCTCGAGCAGTACTTC. Translating it yields CASSPTGGNLEQYF. V gene TRBV18 combines with J gene TRBJ2-7, with TRBD1 matching over 8 bases. Unmatched junction bases numbered 7, after V lost 3 bases and J lost 6 bases. CDR3 length: 14 amino acids. Germline loops: CDR1 KGHSH, CDR2 LQKENI.

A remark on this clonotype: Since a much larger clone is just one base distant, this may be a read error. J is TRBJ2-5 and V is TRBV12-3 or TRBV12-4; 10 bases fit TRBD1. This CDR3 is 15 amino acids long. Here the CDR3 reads CGSSLMGTGEETQYF. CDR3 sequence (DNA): TGTGGCAGCAGTTTAATGGGGACAGGGGAAGAGACCCAGTACTTC.

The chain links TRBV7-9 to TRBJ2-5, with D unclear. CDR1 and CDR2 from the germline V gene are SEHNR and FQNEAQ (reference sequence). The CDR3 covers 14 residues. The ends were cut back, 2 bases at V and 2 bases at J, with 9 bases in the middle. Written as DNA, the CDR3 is TGTGCCAGCAGCTTAAGACCGCGACAAGAGACCCAGTACTTC. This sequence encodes CASSLRPRQETQYF.

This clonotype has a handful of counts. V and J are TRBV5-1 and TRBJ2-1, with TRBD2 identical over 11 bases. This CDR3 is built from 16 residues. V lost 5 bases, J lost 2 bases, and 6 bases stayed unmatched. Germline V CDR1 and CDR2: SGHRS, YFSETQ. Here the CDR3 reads CASSWGSGRAYNEQFF. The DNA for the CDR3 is TGCGCCAGCAGTTGGGGTAGCGGGAGGGCCTACAATGAGCAGTTCTTC.

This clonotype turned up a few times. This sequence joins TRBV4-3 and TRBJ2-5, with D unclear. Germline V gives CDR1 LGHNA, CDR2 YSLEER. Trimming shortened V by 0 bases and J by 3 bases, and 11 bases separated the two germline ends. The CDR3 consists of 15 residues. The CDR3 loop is CASSQDLFREETQYF. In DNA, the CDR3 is TGCGCCAGCAGCCAAGATTTGTTCCGGGAAGAGACCCAGTACTTC.

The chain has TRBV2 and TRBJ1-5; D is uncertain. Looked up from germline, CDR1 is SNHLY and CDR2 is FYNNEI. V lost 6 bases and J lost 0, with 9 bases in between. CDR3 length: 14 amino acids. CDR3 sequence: CASRATYSNQPQHF. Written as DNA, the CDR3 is TGTGCCAGCAGGGCAACCTATAGCAATCAGCCCCAGCATTTT.

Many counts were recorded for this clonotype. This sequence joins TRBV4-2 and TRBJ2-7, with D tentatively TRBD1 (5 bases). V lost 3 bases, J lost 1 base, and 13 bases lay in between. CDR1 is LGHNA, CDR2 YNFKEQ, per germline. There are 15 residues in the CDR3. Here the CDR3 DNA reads TGTGCCAGCAGCCAGGCCGACAGTTATTCCTACGAGCAGTACTTC. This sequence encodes CASSQADSYSYEQYF.

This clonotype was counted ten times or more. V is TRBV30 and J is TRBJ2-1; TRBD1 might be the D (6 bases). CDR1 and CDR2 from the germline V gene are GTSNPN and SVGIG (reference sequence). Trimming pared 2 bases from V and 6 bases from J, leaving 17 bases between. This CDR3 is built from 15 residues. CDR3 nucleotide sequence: TGTGCCTGGAGTAAGCAGGGGTCTCAGGGCAATGAGCAGTTCTTC. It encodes CAWSKQGSQGNEQFF.

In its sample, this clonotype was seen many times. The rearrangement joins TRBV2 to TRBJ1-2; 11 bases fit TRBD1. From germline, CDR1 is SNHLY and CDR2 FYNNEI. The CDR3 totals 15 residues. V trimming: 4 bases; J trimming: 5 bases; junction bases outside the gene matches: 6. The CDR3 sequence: CASSARDRGKYGYTF. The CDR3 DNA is TGTGCCAGCAGTGCCCGGGACAGGGGGAAGTATGGCTACACCTTC.

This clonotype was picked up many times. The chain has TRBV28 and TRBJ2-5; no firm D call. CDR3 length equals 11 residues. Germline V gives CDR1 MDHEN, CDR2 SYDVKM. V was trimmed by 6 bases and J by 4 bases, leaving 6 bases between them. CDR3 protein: CASRRTETQYF. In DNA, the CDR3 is TGTGCCAGCAGAAGGACAGAGACCCAGTACTTC.